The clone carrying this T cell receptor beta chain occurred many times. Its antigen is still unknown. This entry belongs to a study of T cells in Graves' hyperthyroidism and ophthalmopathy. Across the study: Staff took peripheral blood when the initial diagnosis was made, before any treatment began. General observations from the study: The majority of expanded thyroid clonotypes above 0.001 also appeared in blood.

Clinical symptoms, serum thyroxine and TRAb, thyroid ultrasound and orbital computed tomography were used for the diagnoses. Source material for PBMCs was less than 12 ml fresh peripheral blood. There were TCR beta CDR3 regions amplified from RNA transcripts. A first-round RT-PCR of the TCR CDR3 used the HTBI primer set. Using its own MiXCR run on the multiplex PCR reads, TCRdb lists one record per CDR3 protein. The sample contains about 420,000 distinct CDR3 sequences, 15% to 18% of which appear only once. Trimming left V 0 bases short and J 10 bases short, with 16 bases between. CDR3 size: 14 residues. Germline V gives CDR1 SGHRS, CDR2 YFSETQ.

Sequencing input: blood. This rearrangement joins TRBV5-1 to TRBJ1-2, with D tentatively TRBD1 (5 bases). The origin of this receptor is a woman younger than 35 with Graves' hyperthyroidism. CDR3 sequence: CASSLVGDGSDYTF. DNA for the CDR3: TGCGCCAGCAGCTTGGTGGGGGACGGGAGCGACTACACCTTC.